This TCR beta chain originates from a study of vaccination and CD4 T cells after COVID-19. A remark on this clonotype: Antigen: not known.

Trimming cost V 7 bases and J 7 bases; bases outside gene matches: 10. This CDR3 contains 15 residues. Treatment in this sample: roughly 10-day PBMC culture with coronavirus spike peptide pools or control peptides (ViraFEST assay). Half the medium was exchanged for fresh IL-2 medium on days 3 and 7. Scientists separated out CD4+ T cells through negative selection following 10 days in culture. Researchers used the Oncomine TCR Beta short-read assay to sequence DNA from cultured CD4+ T cells. TCRdb passed the PCR reads through MiXCR, listing each CDR3 protein once. Of about 15,000 distinct CDR3 sequences in the sample, roughly half are singletons; the top ten hold approximately 16%.

The source of this sequence is a human donor who had recovered from COVID-19. The chain joins TRBV12-3 or TRBV12-4 to TRBJ2-1; 10 nucleotides line up with TRBD2. The material sequenced was CD4+ T cells from blood, cultured in vitro. CDR3: CASTLLAGLGNEQFF. The DNA for the CDR3 is TGTGCCAGCACCCTACTAGCGGGATTGGGTAATGAGCAGTTCTTC.